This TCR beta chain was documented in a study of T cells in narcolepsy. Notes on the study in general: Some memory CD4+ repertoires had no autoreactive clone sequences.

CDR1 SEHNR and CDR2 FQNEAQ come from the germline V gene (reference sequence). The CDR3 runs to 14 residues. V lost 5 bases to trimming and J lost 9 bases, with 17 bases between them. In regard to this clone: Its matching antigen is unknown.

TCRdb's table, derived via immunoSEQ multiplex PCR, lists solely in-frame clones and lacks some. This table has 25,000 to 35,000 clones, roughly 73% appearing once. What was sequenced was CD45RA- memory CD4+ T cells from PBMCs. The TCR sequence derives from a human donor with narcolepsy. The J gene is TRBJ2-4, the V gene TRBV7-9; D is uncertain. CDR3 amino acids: CASSQSTSIGIQYF. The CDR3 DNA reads TGTGCCAGCAGCCAAAGCACGTCAATCGGCATTCAGTACTTC. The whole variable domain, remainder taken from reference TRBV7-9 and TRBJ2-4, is DTGVSQNPRHKITKRGQNVTFRCDPISEHNRLYWYRQTLGQGPEFLTYFQNEAQLEKSRLLSDRFSAERPKGSFSTLEIQRTEQGDSAMYLCASSQSTSIGIQYFGAGTRLSVL.